This record looks at one T cell receptor (beta chain) sequence and its context. As yet, its antigen is unknown. The data stem from a study of blood T cells in healthy people across ages. Overall study results and limits: Total diversity from one million sequenced T cells was likely underestimated.

The CDR3 contains 16 residues. The V gene lost 9 bases and the J gene lost 11 bases, with 31 bases spanning the gap. Per germline, CDR1 SEHNR and CDR2 FQNEAQ (reference sequence). It was with a sample-barcoded 5' primer and a J-beta primer mix that a second PCR of about 6 to 11 cycles was run. TCRdb re-derived calls from the 5' RACE reads in MiXCR, one entry per CDR3 protein. The data hold some 700,000 distinct CDR3 sequences, with more than 40% observed a single time. This rearrangement joins TRBV7-9 to TRBJ2-5; D assignment may be TRBD1 or TRBD2 (6 bases each). The sequence came from a woman aged 55-70 years in good health. Sequenced sample: blood. The CDR3 reads CASSPPPGAHYNEQYF. The CDR3 region has the DNA TGTGCCAGTAGCCCACCTCCGGGGGCCCATTACAATGAGCAGTACTTC.